This TCR beta chain was recovered during a study of blood T cells in healthy people across ages. Alongside a J-beta primer mix, a sample-barcoded 5' primer served in a second PCR lasting about 7 to 11 cycles. In TCRdb, the 5' RACE reads were re-called with MiXCR into one record per CDR3 protein. Of about 1,500,000 distinct CDR3 sequences listed, 42% are singletons. The CDR3 contains 14 residues. Germline-derived CDR1 and CDR2 are SGHTA and FQGNSA. Study results and limitations: Reliance upon unsorted PBMCs precluded definitive naive versus antigen-experienced comparison.

On this clonotype: Its target is not known.

The chain carries TRBV7-2 and TRBJ2-7; possible D gene TRBD2, 5 bases. The better agreement between TRBJ2-5 and the DNA end casts doubt on the J call. Material for sequencing was blood. This TCR came from a woman aged 18 to 35 in good health. CDR3 nucleotides: TGTGCCAGCAGCCCTCGGGATTTAGGAGAGACCCAGTACTTC. Translating gives CASSPRDLGETQYF.